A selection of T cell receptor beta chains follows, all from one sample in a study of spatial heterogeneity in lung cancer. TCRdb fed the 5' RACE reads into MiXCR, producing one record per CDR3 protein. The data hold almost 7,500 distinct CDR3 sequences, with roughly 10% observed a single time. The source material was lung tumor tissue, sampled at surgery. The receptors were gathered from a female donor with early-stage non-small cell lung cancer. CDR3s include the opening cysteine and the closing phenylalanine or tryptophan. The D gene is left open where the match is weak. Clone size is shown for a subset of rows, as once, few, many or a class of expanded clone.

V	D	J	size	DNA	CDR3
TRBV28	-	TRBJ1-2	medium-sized	TGTGCCAGCAGTTCTCTCAGGGGAATCGGTCATGGCTACACCTTC	CASSSLRGIGHGYTF
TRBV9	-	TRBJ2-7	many	TGTGCCAGCAGCGTAGACGGGGGCGAGCAGTACTTC	CASSVDGGEQYF
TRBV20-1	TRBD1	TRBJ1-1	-	TGCAGTGCACAGACAGGGCAGGCTTTCTTT	CSAQTGQAFF
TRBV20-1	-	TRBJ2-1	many	TGCAGTGCTAGAGATTGGGACATCTACAATGAGCAGTTCTTC	CSARDWDIYNEQFF
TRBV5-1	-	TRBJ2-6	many	TGCGCCAGCAGCCAGGGGCCTAGCTCTGGGGCCAACGTCCTGACTTTC	CASSQGPSSGANVLTF
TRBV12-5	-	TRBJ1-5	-	TGTGCTAGTGGTTCCTCGGGGAAAAATCAGCCCCAGCATTTT	CASGSSGKNQPQHF
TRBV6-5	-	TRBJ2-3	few	TGTGCCAGCAGTTTGACAGGTCCCGCAGATACGCAGTATTTT	CASSLTGPADTQYF
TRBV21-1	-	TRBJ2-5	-	TGTGCCAGCAGCAAAGCTCACTTCTTTATGGGGACCCAGTACTTC	CASSKAHFFMGTQYF
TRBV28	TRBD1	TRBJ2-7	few	TGTGCCAGCAGTTTACGGGCAGGGGGATGGGAGCAGTACTTC	CASSLRAGGWEQYF
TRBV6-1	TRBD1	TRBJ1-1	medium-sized	TGTGCCATGAGACAGGGCACCCGGAACACTGAAGCTTTCTTT	CAMRQGTRNTEAFF
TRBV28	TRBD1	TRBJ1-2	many	TGTGCCAGCAGTTTTCCGGGACAGGGCGGCTACACCTTC	CASSFPGQGGYTF
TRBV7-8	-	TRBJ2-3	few	TGTGCCAGCAGATCGGGCGGGGCCGCAGATACGCAGTATTTT	CASRSGGAADTQYF
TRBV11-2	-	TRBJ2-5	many	TGTGCCAGCAGCCCTGCCAGGCACTGGGAGACCCAGTACTTC	CASSPARHWETQYF
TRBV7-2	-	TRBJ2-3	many	TGTGCCAGCAGCTTAGCAGCGAGACCAACTAGCACAGATACGCAGTATTTT	CASSLAARPTSTDTQYF
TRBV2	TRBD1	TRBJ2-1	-	TGTGCCAGCAGACCGAGAGGGACAGGGGATGAGCAGTTCTTC	CASRPRGTGDEQFF
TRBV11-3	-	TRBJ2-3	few	TGTGCCAGCAGCTTAGATCATGGGATGGATACGCAGTATTTT	CASSLDHGMDTQYF
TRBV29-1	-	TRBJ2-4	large	TGCAGCGTTCACATAGCCAAAAACATTCAGTACTTC	CSVHIAKNIQYF
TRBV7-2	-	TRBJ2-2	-	TGTGCCAGCAGCAGAAGAGGCACCGGGGAGCTGTTTTTT	CASSRRGTGELFF